Below are 30 T cell receptor beta chains sequenced from a single sample in a study of cytomegalovirus exposure and HLA in healthy donors. It was with 60 Vbeta and 13 Jbeta primers that the PCR ran. TCRdb's table, derived via immunoSEQ multiplex PCR, lists solely in-frame clones and lacks some. The sample shows roughly 200,000 clones, around three quarters of them seen only once. Sample: PBMCs. The receptors shown here come from a woman between 25 and 40 years old in good health and CMV-seropositive.

The chain employs TRBV28 and TRBJ2-7, with 13 bases identical to TRBD2. Looked up from germline, CDR1 is MDHEN and CDR2 is SYDVKM. Unmatched junction bases numbered 4, after V lost 6 bases and J lost 2 bases. The CDR3 covers 15 residues. The CDR3 bases are TGTGCCAGCAGCCGTACTAGCGGGAGGGCCTACGAGCAGTACTTC. It encodes CASSRTSGRAYEQYF.

The J gene is TRBJ2-2, the V gene TRBV13; 8 bases match TRBD1. Germline V CDR1 and CDR2: PRHDT, FYEKMQ (reference sequence). The CDR3 runs 16 residues. J was trimmed by 3 bases and V by 1 base; bases with no gene match: 4. The CDR3: CASSLVGQADTGELFF. CDR3 coding DNA: TGTGCCAGCAGCTTAGTGGGACAGGCGGACACCGGGGAGCTGTTTTTT.

V is TRBV2 and J is TRBJ2-6, with D possibly being TRBD1 (5 bases). The CDR3 has 15 amino acids. From germline, CDR1 is SNHLY and CDR2 FYNNEI. V was trimmed by 7 bases and J by 2 bases, leaving 12 bases between them. The CDR3 here is CASILGQTGANVLTF. The CDR3 bases are TGTGCCAGCATTCTAGGACAAACTGGGGCCAACGTCCTGACTTTC.

The V gene is TRBV7-9, the J gene TRBJ2-2; D not certain. The V end was cut by 3 bases, the J end by 1 base, with 6 bases between. Germline CDR1 and CDR2: SEHNR and FQNEAQ (reference sequence). This CDR3 is built from 14 residues. In nucleotides, the CDR3 is TGTGCCAGCAGCTTCCCTAAGAACACCGGGGAGCTGTTTTTT. This sequence encodes CASSFPKNTGELFF.

The chain is built from TRBV28 and TRBJ1-4, with TRBD1 matching over 8 bases. The CDR3 is 17 amino acids. V shed 3 bases and J 7 bases; nucleotides not matched to a gene: 13. CDR1 and CDR2 (germline): MDHEN, SYDVKM. CDR3: CASSFQDRGWMGEKLFF. The DNA for the CDR3 is TGTGCCAGCAGTTTTCAAGACAGGGGATGGATGGGTGAAAAACTGTTTTTT.

This chain uses TRBV12-5 with TRBJ2-2; 9 nucleotides line up with TRBD2. V gave up 7 bases and J gave up 1 base; unmatched junction bases: 4. Germline V gene data show CDR1 as LGHNT and CDR2 as FRNRAP. The CDR3 runs 15 residues. The CDR3 is CASEAGGLNTGELFF. The CDR3 DNA reads TGTGCTAGTGAAGCGGGGGGCCTGAACACCGGGGAGCTGTTTTTT.

V and J are TRBV27 and TRBJ1-5; 7 bases line up with TRBD1. V shed 9 bases, J shed 5 bases, and the junction held 7 bases outside the gene matches. The CDR3 extends over 13 amino acids. Germline-derived CDR1 and CDR2 are MNHEY and SMNVEV (reference sequence). This CDR3 is CASQGGADQPQHF. Written as DNA, the CDR3 is TGTGCCAGTCAAGGGGGCGCGGATCAGCCCCAGCATTTT.

The chain uses TRBV27 and TRBJ2-1; unclear D gene. This CDR3 is built from 15 residues. The V end lost 6 bases, the J end lost 9 bases, and 21 bases lay between the germline ends. CDR1 and CDR2 from the germline V gene are MNHEY and SMNVEV (reference sequence). DNA of the CDR3: TGTGCCAGCAGCACTTTTCGATTAAGCGTGGGTGAGCAGTTCTTC. It translates to CASSTFRLSVGEQFF.

The CDR3 nucleotides read TGTGCCAGCAGCTTAGGCCAGGGCTGGACTGAAGCTTTCTTT. As protein: CASSLGQGWTEAFF. This rearrangement joins TRBV7-3 to TRBJ1-1; D is perhaps TRBD1 (5 bases). The CDR3 is made up of 14 amino acids. The V gene's germline CDR1 is SGHTA and CDR2 FQGTGA. V was pared by 2 bases and J by 5 bases, with 12 bases between.

The CDR3 region has the DNA TGTGCCAGCAGTGAACAGCGGGGGCGCACAGATACGCAGTATTTT. This sequence encodes CASSEQRGRTDTQYF. The V call is TRBV6-1, the J call TRBJ2-3, with 8 nucleotides matching TRBD2. The V gene end was trimmed by 2 bases and the J gene end by 1 base; junction bases not matched to a gene: 2. Germline CDR1 and CDR2: MNHNS and SASEGT. This CDR3 has 15 residues.

This chain joins TRBV11-2 and TRBJ2-1; 10 nucleotides line up with TRBD2. The CDR3 covers 17 residues. V gave up 5 bases and J gave up 4 bases; unmatched junction bases: 11. CDR1 SGHAT and CDR2 FQNNGV come from the germline V gene. CDR3 DNA sequence: TGTGCCAGCAGCCATATGACCTTAGCGGGAGGATACAATGAGCAGTTCTTC. Translated, it gives CASSHMTLAGGYNEQFF.

V gene TRBV11-2 combines with J gene TRBJ2-7; D may be TRBD1 (6 bases). The CDR3 has 19 amino acids. The V end lost 5 bases, the J end lost 2 bases, and 28 bases lay between the germline ends. CDR1 is SGHAT and CDR2 is FQNNGV in the germline V gene. The CDR3 sequence is CASSTLITGSGRIPYEQYF. The CDR3 region has the DNA TGTGCCAGCAGCACCCTAATTACAGGGTCAGGGAGAATTCCCTACGAGCAGTACTTC.

The chain recombines TRBV28 with TRBJ1-3; D is uncertain. The CDR3 is 13 residues long. Looked up from germline, CDR1 is MDHEN and CDR2 is SYDVKM. The germline V and J ends were trimmed by 7 bases and 2 bases, with 9 bases remaining between them. The CDR3: CASKRNPGNTIYF. CDR3 bases: TGTGCCAGCAAGCGTAATCCTGGAAACACCATATATTTT. Filled out from reference TRBV28 and TRBJ1-3, the complete variable domain reads DVKVTQSSRYLVKRTGEKVFLECVQDMDHENMFWYRQDPGLGLRLIYFSYDVKMKEKGDIPEGYSVSREKKERFSLILESASTNQTSMYLCASKRNPGNTIYFGEGSWLTVV.

The chain links TRBV6-5 to TRBJ1-2; the D is unclear. Trimming took 0 bases from V and 9 from J, leaving 11 bases between them. Germline values: CDR1 MNHEY, CDR2 SVGAGI. This CDR3 is built from 13 residues. The CDR3 loop reads CASSYSMGLSYTF. Written as DNA, the CDR3 is TGTGCCAGCAGTTACTCCATGGGCCTAAGCTACACCTTC.

The rearrangement uses TRBV2 and TRBJ1-1, with D hard to call. Germline V gene lookup returns CDR1 SNHLY and CDR2 FYNNEI. The CDR3 sequence is 13 residues long. V was trimmed by 3 bases and J by 0 bases, leaving 5 bases between them. CDR3 sequence reads: CASSDVLNTEAFF. The CDR3 bases are TGTGCCAGCAGTGACGTATTGAACACTGAAGCTTTCTTT. The variable domain in full, completed from reference TRBV2 and TRBJ1-1, reads EPEVTQTPSHQVTQMGQEVILRCVPISNHLYFYWYRQILGQKVEFLVSFYNNEISEKSEIFDDQFSVERPDGSNFTLKIRSTKLEDSAMYFCASSDVLNTEAFFGQGTRLTVV.

The chain joins TRBV19 to TRBJ2-1; 7 bases map to TRBD1. Germline V gene lookup returns CDR1 LNHDA and CDR2 SQIVND (reference sequence). The CDR3 has 15 residues. The ends lost 4 bases at V and 8 bases at J; junction bases unmatched: 11. CDR3 in DNA: TGTGCCAGTAGTAAGGGGACAGCGATAAGGGATGAGCAGTTCTTC. Its translation is CASSKGTAIRDEQFF.

The chain joins TRBV4-2 to TRBJ1-1, with 12 positions matching TRBD1. The CDR3 has 19 residues. V lost 0 bases, J lost 1 base, and 9 bases stayed unmatched. Germline V CDR1 and CDR2: LGHNA, YNFKEQ. The CDR3: CASSQDHPGQGARNTEAFF. The CDR3 DNA follows: TGTGCCAGCAGCCAAGATCACCCGGGACAGGGGGCTCGGAACACTGAAGCTTTCTTT.

The chain carries TRBV28 and TRBJ2-2; perhaps TRBD2 as D (6 bases). The V end lost 0 bases, the J end lost 0 bases, and 8 bases lay between the germline ends. The CDR3 spans 16 residues. Germline V gene sequence: CDR1 MDHEN, CDR2 SYDVKM. The CDR3 DNA sequence: TGTGCCAGCAGTTTATGGCTAGCGCCGAACACCGGGGAGCTGTTTTTT. Translation gives CASSLWLAPNTGELFF.

The rearrangement links TRBV30 to TRBJ2-3; 8 bases align to TRBD2. The CDR3 has 14 residues. Germline loops: CDR1 GTSNPN, CDR2 SVGIG (reference sequence). The V segment lost 4 bases and the J segment 4 bases; nucleotides outside the gene matches: 7. The CDR3: CAWKSGGRADTQYF. The CDR3 region has the DNA TGTGCCTGGAAGAGCGGGGGCCGGGCAGATACGCAGTATTTT.

This clone came up once. The V and J genes are TRBV6-6 and TRBJ2-1; 11 bases line up with TRBD2. V lost 10 bases to trimming and J lost 9 bases; unmatched junction nucleotides: 11. CDR1 and CDR2 (germline): MNHNY, SVGAGI (reference sequence). This CDR3 is built from 14 residues. The DNA of the CDR3 is TGTGCCACCACACTAGCGGGAGAGGTTGCTGAGCAGTTCTTC. This encodes CATTLAGEVAEQFF.

The genes are TRBV2 and TRBJ2-6, with D tentatively TRBD2 (5 bases). CDR1 SNHLY and CDR2 FYNNEI come from the germline V gene. Deletions cut 7 bases from V and 4 bases from J, with 11 bases between. The CDR3 extends over 14 amino acids. The CDR3 coding sequence is TGTGCCAGCAATCGGGGTAAAGGGGCCAACGTCCTGACTTTC. Translated, it gives CASNRGKGANVLTF.

The V and J genes are TRBV2 and TRBJ2-1, with TRBD1 matching 12 bases. Germline CDR1 SNHLY, CDR2 FYNNEI. CDR3 length equals 17 residues. V was clipped by 5 bases and J by 4 bases; unmatched bases: 9. CDR3 nucleotide sequence: TGTGCCAGCAGTTCACCGGGACAGGGGGCTCAGTACAATGAGCAGTTCTTC. Its protein is CASSSPGQGAQYNEQFF.

The gene calls are TRBV28 and TRBJ2-7; no definite D call. The CDR3 length is 13 residues. Germline V CDR1 and CDR2: MDHEN, SYDVKM. V was pared by 6 bases and J by 2 bases, with 11 bases between. The CDR3 sequence is CASSPAETYEQYF. The CDR3 DNA is TGTGCCAGCAGCCCCGCTGAGACCTACGAGCAGTACTTC.

The chain uses TRBV6-1 and TRBJ2-6; 8 bases map to TRBD1. The J segment lost 0 bases and the V segment lost 4 bases, leaving 5 bases of the junction unmatched. The CDR3 spans 17 residues. Per the germline V gene, CDR1 is MNHNS and CDR2 is SASEGT. The CDR3 is CASSGQGASSGANVLTF. In DNA form, the CDR3 reads TGTGCCAGCAGTGGTCAGGGGGCGAGCTCTGGGGCCAACGTCCTGACTTTC.

As concerns this clone: The sample carries other DNA sequences with the same CDR3. This chain links TRBV28 with TRBJ1-5; 11 bases fit TRBD1. The V gene's germline CDR1 is MDHEN and CDR2 SYDVKM. This CDR3 has 15 amino acids. V dropped 4 bases and J dropped 7; count of bases not matched to a gene: 6. CDR3 region: CASSWTGGVYQPQHF. The CDR3 DNA reads TGTGCCAGCAGTTGGACAGGGGGCGTATACCAGCCCCAGCATTTT.

This chain joins TRBV27 and TRBJ2-3, with a tentative D call TRBD2 (5 bases). The CDR3 runs 15 residues. The V gene's germline CDR1 is MNHEY and CDR2 SMNVEV (reference sequence). V was pared by 1 base and J by 0 bases, with 8 bases between. CDR3 bases: TGTGCCAGCAGTTTATACGGGAATAGCACAGATACGCAGTATTTT. The encoded protein is CASSLYGNSTDTQYF.

Note on this clone: The junction and the germline gene differ at one end; a read error may be behind it. This rearrangement joins TRBV4-1 to TRBJ2-1, with TRBD2 matching 10 bases. The CDR3 has 15 amino acids. The germline gives CDR1 MGHRA, CDR2 YSYEKL. In nucleotides, the CDR3 is TGTGCCAGCACCGCACTAGCGGGAAAGGGTGGTGAGCAGTTCTTC. It translates to CASTALAGKGGEQFF.

The V call is TRBV6-4, the J call TRBJ2-7; 10 nucleotides line up with TRBD2. The CDR3 contains 14 residues. Per the germline V gene, CDR1 is MRHNA and CDR2 is SNTAGT. With V trimmed by 8 bases and J by 7 bases, 11 bases remained unmatched. The CDR3 sequence: CASPTTSGAKEQYF. In nucleotides, the CDR3 is TGTGCCAGCCCAACAACTAGCGGGGCGAAAGAGCAGTACTTC.

V usage is TRBV28 and J usage is TRBJ1-2, with 7 bases matching TRBD1. The germline gives CDR1 MDHEN, CDR2 SYDVKM. The CDR3 sequence is 16 residues long. Losses at the gene ends were 6 bases for V and 2 bases for J; bases not matched to a gene: 12. CDR3 DNA sequence: TGTGCCAGCAGCCCATACTGGGACAGCCGGAACTATGGCTACACCTTC. Translating gives CASSPYWDSRNYGYTF.

The chain carries TRBV7-8 and TRBJ1-3; possibly TRBD1 for D (6 bases). The CDR3 has 16 amino acids. Trimming took 5 bases from V and 2 from J, leaving 16 bases between them. CDR1 and CDR2 (germline): SGHVS, FQNEAQ. CDR3 DNA: TGTGCCAGCAGCCTAAGCGCGCAGGGGACTGGAAACACCATATATTTT. It translates to CASSLSAQGTGNTIYF.